This T cell receptor beta chain was identified during a study of shared clonotypes between healthy human individuals. V lost 3 bases to trimming and J lost 5 bases; unmatched junction nucleotides: 2. In germline, CDR1 is SGHRS, CDR2 YFSETQ. The CDR3 runs to 14 residues. Produced via immunoSEQ multiplex PCR; TCRdb's table is partial and in-frame only. The data show some 1 million clones, about 70% seen once. This clone has ten or more counts. Its antigen is not known. Within the sample, other DNA sequences also encode this same CDR3. General observations from the study: At large depth, rarefaction still showed sorted-subset sequencing to be incomplete.

The chain uses TRBV5-1 and TRBJ1-4; 9 bases fit TRBD1. The source material was memory CD4+ T cells sorted from blood. The subset denotes: CD45RA-negative fraction. This sequence originates from a man younger than 30 in good health. The CDR3 is CASSSGTGNEKLFF. The DNA of the CDR3 is TGCGCCAGCAGCTCCGGGACAGGGAATGAAAAACTGTTTTTT.